The 26 T cell receptor beta chains given below trace back to one sample, sequenced in a study of blood T cell repertoires in COVID-19. Profiled with immunoSEQ multiplex PCR; TCRdb holds only in-frame clones, not every one. In the table there are about 51,000 clones, 85% to 95% of which are singletons. Sequencing input: peripheral blood. The source is a man aged 50 or older with acute or convalescent COVID-19.

This clone appeared a single time. This chain links TRBV6-6 with TRBJ1-2; 9 bases align to TRBD1. The germline gives CDR1 MNHNY, CDR2 SVGAGI (reference sequence). V was clipped by 3 bases and J by 3 bases; unmatched bases: 5. The CDR3 totals 15 residues. The CDR3 coding sequence is TGTGCCAGCAGTTATGGACAGGGGCGCGACTATGGCTACACCTTC. Encoded protein: CASSYGQGRDYGYTF.

The gene calls are TRBV20-1 and TRBJ1-1, with 7 bases aligning to TRBD1. Losses at the gene ends were 4 bases for V and 1 base for J; bases not matched to a gene: 3. This CDR3 comprises 13 residues. Germline assignment: CDR1 DFQATT and CDR2 SNEGSKA (reference sequence). The CDR3 sequence: CSATDRANTEAFF. The CDR3 DNA reads TGCAGTGCTACTGACAGGGCGAACACTGAAGCTTTCTTT.

V is TRBV27 and J is TRBJ1-5, with D uncertain. This CDR3 is built from 15 residues. The germline gives CDR1 MNHEY, CDR2 SMNVEV (reference sequence). V was clipped by 3 bases and J by 4 bases, with 13 bases between them. The CDR3 DNA sequence: TGTGCCAGCAGTTTTGGTGGTTCCCGGAATCAGCCCCAGCATTTT. This gives the protein CASSFGGSRNQPQHF.

The J gene is TRBJ1-2, the V gene TRBV5-5; D gene unclear. Looked up from germline, CDR1 is SGHKS and CDR2 is YYEKEE (reference sequence). Trimming shortened V by 4 bases and J by 2 bases, and 15 bases separated the two germline ends. This CDR3 has 15 residues. CDR3 region: CASSPRPSENYGYTF. For the CDR3, the DNA is TGTGCCAGCAGCCCCCGCCCCAGCGAGAACTATGGCTACACCTTC.

The rearrangement joins TRBV3-1 (or the pseudogene TRBV3-2) to TRBJ2-1, with D possibly being TRBD1 (5 bases). The CDR3 has 15 amino acids. V lost 2 bases to trimming and J lost 2 bases, with 10 bases between them. The germline CDR1 and CDR2 sequences are LGHDT and YNNKEL (reference sequence). This CDR3 reads CASSQLQVPYNEQFF. The CDR3 DNA follows: TGTGCCAGCAGCCAATTACAGGTCCCCTACAATGAGCAGTTCTTC.

The chain is built from TRBV30 and TRBJ1-5; D is uncertain. The CDR3 is 14 residues long. With 1 base removed from V and 6 bases from J, the gap between germline ends came to 13 bases. Germline lookup yields CDR1 GTSNPN and CDR2 SVGIG (reference sequence). The CDR3 DNA is TGTGCCTGGAGTGGAGACATCCGAACTCAGCCCCAGCATTTT. Translated, it gives CAWSGDIRTQPQHF.

This rearrangement joins TRBV19 to TRBJ1-5; D is uncertain. The V gene lost 5 bases and the J gene lost 3 bases, with 5 bases spanning the gap. Looked up from germline, CDR1 is LNHDA and CDR2 is SQIVND (reference sequence). The CDR3 runs to 12 residues. In DNA, the CDR3 is TGTGCCAGTAGTCCCCTCAATCAGCCCCAGCATTTT. Amino acids: CASSPLNQPQHF.

The rearrangement links TRBV9 to TRBJ2-3; 8 nucleotides line up with TRBD1. Trimming at V came to 3 bases and at J to 0 bases, leaving 6 bases not matched to a gene. The CDR3 runs to 16 residues. Germline loops: CDR1 SGDLS, CDR2 YYNGEE. The CDR3 is CASSARQGFSTDTQYF. Here the CDR3 DNA reads TGTGCCAGCAGCGCTCGACAGGGGTTTAGCACAGATACGCAGTATTTT.

The chain carries TRBV5-1 and TRBJ1-4; 8 bases fit TRBD1. The CDR3 sequence is 16 residues long. Germline CDR1 SGHRS, CDR2 YFSETQ. J was trimmed by 3 bases and V by 1 base; bases with no gene match: 5. CDR3 amino acids: CASSLPTGVPNEKLFF. DNA of the CDR3: TGCGCCAGCAGCTTGCCGACAGGGGTCCCTAATGAAAAACTGTTTTTT.

The rearrangement joins TRBV6-1 to TRBJ1-1; D gene unclear. The CDR3 is made up of 12 amino acids. Germline V gene data show CDR1 as MNHNS and CDR2 as SASEGT. V dropped 3 bases and J dropped 8 bases, with 10 bases sitting between them. CDR3 sequence reads: CASSERATEAFF. CDR3 nucleotides: TGTGCCAGCAGTGAGAGGGCGACAGAAGCTTTCTTT.

The V gene is TRBV11-2, the J gene TRBJ2-5; TRBD1 is a possible D gene (6 bases). Per the germline V gene, CDR1 is SGHAT and CDR2 is FQNNGV. The CDR3 is made up of 17 amino acids. V lost 1 base, J lost 5 bases, and 20 bases lay in between. Here the CDR3 DNA reads TGTGCCAGCAGCTTAGCAATAACTAGAGGGGGTCGGGAGACCCAGTACTTC. Protein product: CASSLAITRGGRETQYF.

The chain couples TRBV15 to TRBJ2-7; TRBD2 aligns across 7 bases. With 0 bases clipped from V and 2 bases from J, the junction kept 4 bases outside the gene matches. The germline V gene encodes CDR1 LNHNV and CDR2 YYDKDF (reference sequence). There are 15 residues in the CDR3. Here the CDR3 DNA reads TGTGCCACCAGCAGAGATGCGGGGGACGCCTACGAGCAGTACTTC. As protein: CATSRDAGDAYEQYF.

The CDR3 nucleotides read TGTGCCGTACAGGGGTCTTCTAGTGGCTACACCTTC. Protein: CAVQGSSSGYTF. This chain connects TRBV3-1 (or the pseudogene TRBV3-2) to TRBJ1-2, with TRBD1 matching 7 bases. V trimming: 11 bases; J trimming: 7 bases; junction bases outside the gene matches: 10. The germline gives CDR1 LGHDT, CDR2 YNNKEL (reference sequence). The length of the CDR3 is 12 residues.

The count of this clone is one. This sequence joins TRBV30 and TRBJ1-6; a possible D gene is TRBD1 (5 bases). Trimming removed 0 bases at V and 7 bases at J, with 16 bases between. Germline CDR1 GTSNPN, CDR2 SVGIG (reference sequence). The CDR3 contains 16 residues. In DNA, the CDR3 is TGTGCCTGGAGTGTGGGGGGGTCGTTTGAGAATTCACCCCTCCACTTT. Protein product: CAWSVGGSFENSPLHF.

This clone was seen only once. The chain couples TRBV3-1 (or the pseudogene TRBV3-2) to TRBJ1-6; D not certain. Trimming removed 3 bases from V and 0 bases from J, with 3 bases in between. Germline V gene data show CDR1 as LGHDT and CDR2 as YNNKEL (reference sequence). The CDR3 spans 14 residues. This CDR3 reads CASSQSSYNSPLHF. The DNA for the CDR3 is TGTGCCAGCAGCCAGAGCTCCTATAATTCACCCCTCCACTTT.

CDR3: CASSNTYSGHTGELFF. CDR3 in DNA: TGCGCCAGCAGTAATACCTATTCAGGGCACACCGGGGAGCTGTTTTTT. The chain couples TRBV5-1 to TRBJ2-2; TRBD1 might be the D (5 bases). Looked up from germline, CDR1 is SGHRS and CDR2 is YFSETQ. V gave up 5 bases and J gave up 3 bases, with 17 bases separating them. The CDR3 loop spans 16 amino acids.

This clone was detected only a few times. The rearrangement joins TRBV19 to TRBJ1-5; 9 bases map to TRBD1. The CDR3 runs 14 residues. Germline values: CDR1 LNHDA, CDR2 SQIVND (reference sequence). V trimming: 5 bases; J trimming: 6 bases; junction bases outside the gene matches: 5. CDR3 coding DNA: TGTGCCAGTAGTGGTAGACAGGGGGTTCAGCCCCAGCATTTT. As protein: CASSGRQGVQPQHF.

In this sample, this clone turned up once. The chain has TRBV7-9 and TRBJ2-1; 12 positions match TRBD2. The V segment lost 5 bases and the J segment 0 bases; nucleotides outside the gene matches: 11. The CDR3 spans 19 residues. Germline CDR1 SEHNR, CDR2 FQNEAQ (reference sequence). The CDR3 spells CASSHLTSGGPSSYNEQFF. In DNA form, the CDR3 reads TGTGCCAGCAGCCATTTGACTAGCGGGGGCCCGAGCTCCTACAATGAGCAGTTCTTC.

V is TRBV29-1 and J is TRBJ1-5, with 10 positions matching TRBD1. V was clipped by 6 bases and J by 6 bases; unmatched bases: 11. CDR3 length: 15 amino acids. The germline V gene encodes CDR1 SQVTM and CDR2 ANQGSEA. CDR3 DNA sequence: TGCAGCGTAGCGTGGGGGACAGGGGTGGGTCAGCCCCAGCATTTT. Its translation is CSVAWGTGVGQPQHF.

The chain carries TRBV7-9 and TRBJ2-4; 10 nucleotides line up with TRBD1. This CDR3 has 17 amino acids. Looked up from germline, CDR1 is SEHNR and CDR2 is FQNEAQ (reference sequence). V lost 5 bases and J lost 3; bases outside the gene matches: 10. The DNA of the CDR3 is TGTGCCAGCAGCACATCCGACAGGGGGCAGGTCAAAAACATTCAGTACTTC. Its protein product is CASSTSDRGQVKNIQYF.

The rearrangement links TRBV5-1 to TRBJ2-5; D gene unclear. The CDR3 covers 14 residues. V was trimmed by 4 bases and J by 4 bases, leaving 14 bases between them. Germline V lookup: CDR1 SGHRS, CDR2 YFSETQ. CDR3 in amino acids: CASSAPKTGETQYF. The CDR3 coding sequence is TGCGCCAGCAGCGCGCCTAAGACTGGAGAGACCCAGTACTTC.

This sequence joins TRBV18 and TRBJ2-3; no clear D. The length of the CDR3 is 14 residues. Germline CDR1 KGHSH, CDR2 LQKENI. V lost 6 bases and J 0 bases, leaving 10 bases between the germline ends. The CDR3 here is CASSSVSSTDTQYF. CDR3 in DNA: TGTGCCAGCTCCTCCGTATCTAGCACAGATACGCAGTATTTT. The full variable domain, its missing parts supplied by reference TRBV18 and TRBJ2-3, is NAGVMQNPRHLVRRRGQEARLRCSPMKGHSHVYWYRQLPEEGLKFMVYLQKENIIDESGMPKERFSAEFPKEGPSILRIQQVVRGDSAAYFCASSSVSSTDTQYFGPGTRLTVL.

The rearrangement links TRBV19 to TRBJ1-1; 9 bases fit TRBD1. Per germline, CDR1 LNHDA and CDR2 SQIVND (reference sequence). V gave up 4 bases and J gave up 4 bases; unmatched junction bases: 1. The length of the CDR3 is 13 residues. The CDR3 sequence: CASSRDRVTEAFF. CDR3 DNA sequence: TGTGCCAGTAGTAGGGACAGGGTCACTGAAGCTTTCTTT. Together with reference TRBV19 and TRBJ1-1, the CDR3 gives the full variable domain: DGGITQSPKYLFRKEGQNVTLSCEQNLNHDAMYWYRQDPGQGLRLIYYSQIVNDFQKGDIAEGYSVSREKKESFPLTVTSAQKNPTAFYLCASSRDRVTEAFFGQGTRLTVV.

The chain joins TRBV5-1 to TRBJ1-1; the D gene is possibly TRBD1 (6 bases). The length of the CDR3 is 14 residues. V lost 6 bases to trimming and J lost 0 bases, with 12 bases between them. Germline CDR1 SGHRS, CDR2 YFSETQ. CDR3: CASNAGTLNTEAFF. The CDR3 bases are TGCGCCAGCAATGCCGGGACATTGAACACTGAAGCTTTCTTT.

The chain couples TRBV29-1 to TRBJ1-3; unclear D gene. Germline loops: CDR1 SQVTM, CDR2 ANQGSEA. Trimming pared 5 bases from V and 4 bases from J, leaving 9 bases between. The CDR3 length is 12 residues. Here the CDR3 reads CSVRVQGNTIYF. Written as DNA, the CDR3 is TGCAGCGTTCGAGTGCAAGGAAACACCATATATTTT.

The chain links TRBV12-3 or TRBV12-4 to TRBJ2-3; possible D gene TRBD2, 5 bases. This CDR3 has 13 amino acids. Trimming took off 4 bases at V and 6 bases at J, with 11 bases between the two ends. In nucleotides, the CDR3 is TGTGCCAGCAGTTCCGGACTGCAGGATACGCAGTATTTT. This translates into CASSSGLQDTQYF.